This paragraph covers one TCR beta chain sequence. The antigen is not known. The sample is drawn from a study of CXCR3-negative and CXCR3-positive naive CD8 T cells. General study results and limits: Against CXCR3-negative naive cells, CXCR3-positive naive cells showed more hydrophobic TRB CDR3s.

The sorting of each CD8+ T cell subset was done in triplicate, at 250,000 to 300,000 cells each. UMI-tagged TRB cDNA libraries were built via 5' RACE. TCRdb reprocessed the 5' RACE reads, keeping one entry per CDR3 protein, no DNA. In total, the table holds tens of thousands of distinct CDR3 sequences. Germline CDR1 DFQATT, CDR2 SNEGSKA (reference sequence). The CDR3 spans 14 residues. The chain joins TRBV20-1 to TRBJ2-2; TCRdb selects TRBD1, and the lack of DNA leaves this call unchecked. The sample consisted of naive CXCR3+ CD8+ T cells from blood. Subset denoted: CD45RO-CCR7+CD27+CD95- naive CD8+ T cells expressing CXCR3 (TNR3+). The clonotype was recovered from a human donor in good health. Some clones in this sample may be carry-over from other donors' samples. CDR3 sequence: CSASEPQSTGELFF.